The rows below give T cell receptor beta chains drawn from one sample of a study of T cells in localized non-small cell lung cancer. Method: immunoSEQ multiplex PCR; TCRdb's copy keeps in-frame clones and lacks some. The profile shows roughly 90,000 clones, around 90% of them singletons. The specimen comprised PBMCs, sampled before any cancer treatment. The receptor set was obtained from a woman aged 35-75 years with stage II squamous cell lung carcinoma. Each CDR3 is given with its conserved first and last residue. A D gene is named only where the DNA matches it firmly. A row's size may be missing; if present it is once, few, many or a size class.

V gene	D gene	clone size	J gene	CDR3 protein	CDR3 DNA
TRBV6-6	.	.	TRBJ2-7	CASSFAQAEQYF	TGTGCCAGCAGCTTCGCACAGGCCGAGCAGTACTTC
TRBV6-1	TRBD2	once	TRBJ2-1	CASSVHGTSGYNEQFF	TGTGCCAGCAGTGTCCACGGGACTAGCGGTTACAATGAGCAGTTCTTC
TRBV6-6	.	.	TRBJ1-3	CASRDGSSGNTIYF	TGTGCCAGCAGGGACGGGAGCTCTGGAAACACCATATATTTT
TRBV11-2	TRBD1	.	TRBJ2-1	CASSLAGGFYNEQFF	TGTGCCAGCAGCTTAGCAGGGGGCTTTTACAATGAGCAGTTCTTC
TRBV5-1	.	.	TRBJ2-7	CASSGGTALEQYF	TGCGCCAGCAGCGGGGGGACGGCCCTCGAGCAGTACTTC
TRBV6-1	.	.	TRBJ2-7	CASSELAGSDYEQYF	TGTGCCAGCAGTGAATTAGCAGGGTCGGATTACGAGCAGTACTTC
TRBV11-2	.	.	TRBJ2-4	CASSLQTGRTKNIQYF	TGTGCCAGCAGCTTACAGACAGGGAGGACCAAAAACATTCAGTACTTC
TRBV10-2	.	.	TRBJ2-1	CASSATSGPNNEQFF	TGCGCCAGCAGCGCGACCTCGGGACCCAACAATGAGCAGTTCTTC
TRBV11-2	TRBD1	.	TRBJ2-7	CASSLVARGHEQYF	TGTGCCAGCAGCTTAGTGGCCAGGGGGCACGAGCAGTACTTC
TRBV30	.	.	TRBJ1-5	CAWSPRGQRGYDNQPQHF	TGTGCCTGGAGCCCCCGGGGACAACGGGGGTATGACAATCAGCCCCAGCATTTT
TRBV7-8	.	.	TRBJ2-6	CASSREQRDSGANVLTF	TGTGCCAGCAGCCGCGAACAGCGAGATTCTGGGGCCAACGTCCTGACTTTC
TRBV30	TRBD1	.	TRBJ2-7	CAWSPAGQGAHEQYF	TGTGCCTGGAGCCCCGCAGGACAGGGAGCCCACGAGCAGTACTTC
TRBV7-9	.	few	TRBJ1-1	CASSLNTEAFF	TGTGCCAGCAGCTTAAACACTGAAGCTTTCTTT
TRBV2	TRBD2	.	TRBJ2-2	CASTDSGGANTGELFF	TGTGCCAGCACGGATAGCGGGGGGGCGAACACCGGGGAGCTGTTTTTT